This TCR beta chain derives from a study of blood T cell repertoires in COVID-19. Method: immunoSEQ multiplex PCR; TCRdb's copy keeps in-frame clones and lacks some. This sample carries tens of thousands of clones, more than 80% of them seen once, and the ten largest clones take approximately 40%. Sequencing was carried out using peripheral blood. The TCR was taken from a man aged 55 to 70 with active or convalescent COVID-19.

In DNA form, the CDR3 reads TGTGCCAGCAGCTTACAAAGGACTAGCGGGGGCCACAATGAGCAGTTCTTC. Residues: CASSLQRTSGGHNEQFF. The chain carries TRBV7-9 and TRBJ2-1; 13 bases are shared with TRBD2. Germline loops: CDR1 SEHNR, CDR2 FQNEAQ (reference sequence). Trimming removed 2 bases from V and 5 bases from J; junction bases left unmatched: 6. This CDR3 region has 17 residues. Combining the CDR3 with reference TRBV7-9 and TRBJ2-1 gives the whole variable domain DTGVSQNPRHKITKRGQNVTFRCDPISEHNRLYWYRQTLGQGPEFLTYFQNEAQLEKSRLLSDRFSAERPKGSFSTLEIQRTEQGDSAMYLCASSLQRTSGGHNEQFFGPGTRLTVL.